The rows below give T cell receptor beta chains drawn from one sample of a study of T-cell reconstitution after alpha-beta-depleted transplantation in children. Each CDR3 protein gets one entry after TCRdb re-called the PCR reads with MiXCR. This table has 450,000 to 500,000 distinct CDR3 sequences, about an eighth appearing once. The starting material was PBMCs from the stem cell graft donor, obtained from the stem cell graft. These receptors all stem from a human donor who donated a stem cell graft to a child with combined immunodeficiency. Each CDR3 is given with its conserved first and last residue. The D gene is left open where the match is weak. Clone size is stated in some rows and not others, as once, few, many or a class when expanded.

TRBD2	TRBV3-1	TRBJ2-7	.	TGTGCCAGCAGCCCCGGGAGGGCCGGTACGTACGAGCAGTACTTC	CASSPGRAGTYEQYF
.	TRBV6-5	TRBJ2-3	many	TGTGCCAGCAGTCCTCTGACGGTACGCACAGATACGCAGTATTTT	CASSPLTVRTDTQYF
.	TRBV6-6	TRBJ1-2	few	TGTGCCAGCAGTTACTCACAGGGAGCTGGCTACACCTTC	CASSYSQGAGYTF
.	TRBV29-1	TRBJ2-2	many	TGCAGCGTTGAAGTAACAGCGACGAACACCGGGGAGCTGTTTTTT	CSVEVTATNTGELFF
.	TRBV12-5	TRBJ1-1	.	TGTGCTAGTGGTTTGGTTGGGGGCATGAACACTGAAGCTTTCTTT	CASGLVGGMNTEAFF
.	TRBV20-1	TRBJ2-5	.	TGCTGTGCTAGAGATTGGACCGGTCGCCTATCGAACGGGGAGACCCAGTACTTC	CCARDWTGRLSNGETQYF
TRBD1	TRBV6-1	TRBJ2-7	.	TGTGCCAGCAGGGGACAGATCGGCTCCTACGAGCAGTACTTC	CASRGQIGSYEQYF
.	TRBV2	TRBJ1-6	.	TGTGCCAGCAGAGAGCTTACCGGGACACTTTATTCACCCCTCCACTTT	CASRELTGTLYSPLHF
.	TRBV5-1	TRBJ1-1	.	TGCGCCAGCAGCTTCGTAGAGAACACTGAAGCTTTCTTT	CASSFVENTEAFF
.	TRBV6-5	TRBJ2-1	.	TGTGCCAGCAGTTACTCCTATCGCAATGAGCAGTTCTTC	CASSYSYRNEQFF
.	TRBV30	TRBJ1-2	few	TGTGCCTGGAGTGTAAGGAGGCAGGACTTCGGTGGCTACACCTTC	CAWSVRRQDFGGYTF
TRBD2	TRBV12-3/TRBV12-4	TRBJ2-7	.	TGTGCCAGCAGTTTAGTGTGGGGACTAGGGTTGACCTACGAGCAGTACTTC	CASSLVWGLGLTYEQYF
TRBD2	TRBV6-1	TRBJ2-7	.	TGTGCCAGCAGAGCGCTCTGGTGGCTAGCGGGAGGTAACTACGAGCAGTACTTC	CASRALWWLAGGNYEQYF
.	TRBV9	TRBJ2-3	.	TGTGCCAGCAGCGTAGTTTCCCCCACAGATACGCAGTATTTT	CASSVVSPTDTQYF
.	TRBV30	TRBJ2-5	.	TGTGCCTTCCGGGGCCAAGAGACCCAGTACTTC	CAFRGQETQYF
TRBD2	TRBV24-1	TRBJ2-3	.	TGTGCCACCAGTGATTCGGAGCGGGAGGGCCTGGGAGATACGCAGTATTTT	CATSDSEREGLGDTQYF
.	TRBV15	TRBJ2-1	few	TGTGCCACAGCGGCCGATTCGTGGGACAATGAGCAGTTCTTC	CATAADSWDNEQFF
.	TRBV12-3/TRBV12-4	TRBJ1-2	many	TGTGCCAGCAGTTTCGGCAGGGGCTATGGCTACACCTTC	CASSFGRGYGYTF
.	TRBV4-3	TRBJ2-5	few	TGCGCCAGCAGCCGAGACAGGAGCACTCAAGAGACCCAGTACTTC	CASSRDRSTQETQYF
TRBD1	TRBV4-3	TRBJ1-6	few	TGCGCCAGCAGCCAGGGAACAGGGGTCGATAATTCACCCCTCCACTTT	CASSQGTGVDNSPLHF
.	TRBV5-1	TRBJ1-4	.	TGCGCCAGCCGTGAACTGCCGTTTCCTAATGAAAAACTGTTTTTT	CASRELPFPNEKLFF
.	TRBV6-2/TRBV6-3	TRBJ2-7	.	TGTGCCAGCAGTTACGGGGGTGATACTCCCCCCTACGAGCAGTACTTC	CASSYGGDTPPYEQYF
.	TRBV16	TRBJ2-1	.	TGTGCCAGCAGCCAATCTTCGAGGGGCAATGAGCAGTTCTTC	CASSQSSRGNEQFF
.	TRBV20-1	TRBJ2-2	.	TGCAGTGCTAGAGGGAGCGGGGAGCTGTTTTTT	CSARGSGELFF
TRBD1	TRBV5-1	TRBJ2-3	many	TGCGCCAGCAGCTTGGACAGGGGGAGTGGAGCAGATACGCAGTATTTT	CASSLDRGSGADTQYF
TRBD1	TRBV7-2	TRBJ2-7	.	TGTGCCAGCAGCTTAGGGCTCGGGACAGGGGGGTACGAGCAGTACTTC	CASSLGLGTGGYEQYF
.	TRBV30	TRBJ1-1	few	TGTGCCTATTCAACACCGAACACTGAAGCTTTCTTT	CAYSTPNTEAFF
TRBD1	TRBV12-3/TRBV12-4	TRBJ1-3	.	TGTGCCAGCAGTTTAGCGGGACAGGGCCTGAACACCATATATTTT	CASSLAGQGLNTIYF
TRBD1	TRBV13	TRBJ1-2	.	TGTGCCAGCAGAACAGGGGGCCTCAACTATGGCTACACCTTC	CASRTGGLNYGYTF
TRBD1	TRBV11-3	TRBJ2-3	.	TGTGCCAGCAGCCATCGGACAGGGGTCACAGATACGCAGTATTTT	CASSHRTGVTDTQYF
TRBD1	TRBV7-9	TRBJ2-2	few	TGTGCCAGTAAACCGGGACAGGGGAACACCGGGGAGCTGTTTTTT	CASKPGQGNTGELFF
.	TRBV5-1	TRBJ1-1	.	TGCGCCAGCAGCCCCATGGGACCGGGGGAGGGCACTGAAGCTTTCTTT	CASSPMGPGEGTEAFF
.	TRBV12-3/TRBV12-4	TRBJ2-5	many	TGTGCCAGCAGCCCCGGGACTGCCTTTGGGGAGACCCAGTACTTC	CASSPGTAFGETQYF
TRBD1	TRBV2	TRBJ2-4	.	TGTGCCAGCAGTATGACAGGGGTAATCGAAAACATTCAGTACTTC	CASSMTGVIENIQYF
.	TRBV29-1	TRBJ2-3	many	TGCAGCGTTGAAGATAATTGGGCGACTTCGGCAGATACGCAGTATTTT	CSVEDNWATSADTQYF
TRBD1	TRBV20-1	TRBJ2-5	.	TGCAGTGCTAGAACAGGGGCTCACCAGACCCAGTACTTC	CSARTGAHQTQYF
.	TRBV12-3/TRBV12-4	TRBJ1-5	.	TGTGCCAGCAGTTTAGTTGCAGGGAATCCCCAGCATTTT	CASSLVAGNPQHF
.	TRBV5-6	TRBJ2-6	few	TGTGCCAGCAGCACCCGACAGCCTGGGGCCAACGTCCTGACTTTC	CASSTRQPGANVLTF
.	TRBV12-3/TRBV12-4	TRBJ2-1	.	TGTGCCAGCAGTTTCGCCGGGACCGACTACAATGAGCAGTTCTTC	CASSFAGTDYNEQFF
.	TRBV20-1	TRBJ2-2	.	TGCAGTGCTAGGGGCTACCAGAACACCGGGGAGCTGTTTTTT	CSARGYQNTGELFF
.	TRBV2	TRBJ2-7	few	TGTGCCAGCAGTGAAGTGAAAGCGTCGGGAAAGCAGTACTTC	CASSEVKASGKQYF
.	TRBV6-5	TRBJ2-7	many	TGTGCCAGCAGTTACTCGGCTAGCGCCTCCGAGCAGTACTTC	CASSYSASASEQYF
TRBD1	TRBV20-1	TRBJ1-5	few	TGCAGTGCCTGGGACCGGGACAGGGGGAATCAGCCCCAGCATTTT	CSAWDRDRGNQPQHF
.	TRBV24-1	TRBJ2-3	many	TGTGCCACCAGTGGAGGCGATACGCAGTATTTT	CATSGGDTQYF
.	TRBV20-1	TRBJ2-1	.	TGCAGTGCTAGGAATTGGGGCGGACCGGCGCAGTTCTTC	CSARNWGGPAQFF
.	TRBV11-2	TRBJ2-7	.	TGTGCCAGCAGCTTAGCCAGGGGACTGTATAATCGCTACGAGCAGTACTTC	CASSLARGLYNRYEQYF
TRBD2	TRBV6-2/TRBV6-3	TRBJ2-7	few	TGTGCCAGCAGAAGCAAGCGGGAAGAACGGGAGCAGTACTTC	CASRSKREEREQYF
.	TRBV20-1	TRBJ2-3	.	TGCAGTGCTAGAGGACGGTATTCTAGCACAGATACGCAGTATTTT	CSARGRYSSTDTQYF
TRBD1	TRBV27	TRBJ2-2	few	TGTGCCAGCAGTTTGTACAGGGGGCCTGGCGGGGAGCTGTTTTTT	CASSLYRGPGGELFF
.	TRBV29-1	TRBJ2-3	.	TGCAGCGTTGAAAGACAGGAAGGGCAGTATTTT	CSVERQEGQYF
.	TRBV6-1	TRBJ1-1	.	TGTGCCAGCACTCGGGACCTCGGGGGCACTGAAGCTTTCTTT	CASTRDLGGTEAFF
.	TRBV9	TRBJ1-5	.	TGTGCCAGCAGCCCCCAGGACAGTTGGAATCAGCCCCAGCATTTT	CASSPQDSWNQPQHF